The clone carrying this T cell receptor beta chain was seen more than once but under ten times. Its antigen is still unknown. The data are from a study of beta chain features in type 1 diabetes. CDR1 LGHNA and CDR2 YSLEER come from the germline V gene. V shed 1 base and J shed 6 bases, with 1 base lying between them. The CDR3 has 11 amino acids. Study results and caveats: High-TCR-expressing cells could be over-represented by cDNA sequencing. The naive, central memory and Treg TCRB repertoires showed an apparent similarity that was greater among patients than among healthy donors. When Type 1 diabetes patients were examined, their TCRB CDR3s proved moderately but significantly shorter in all four CD4+ subsets.

The whole isolated RNA underwent reverse transcription, so sequencing captured expressed TCRB transcripts. Repertoires were generated with immunoSEQ multiplex PCR, while TCRdb's copy carries only in-frame clones and drops some. The sample consists of about 340,000 clones, 6.5% to 10% of them appearing once. This chain joins TRBV4-3 and TRBJ2-1, with D hard to call. The sequenced material came from central memory CD4+ T cells from blood. This receptor was taken from a woman under 30 in good health. The CDR3: CASSQANEQFF. In nucleotides, the CDR3 is TGCGCCAGCAGCCAAGCCAATGAGCAGTTCTTC.